Each of the 30 T cell receptor beta chains below was sequenced from the same sample in a study of T cell repertoires in cytomegalovirus infection. TCRdb redid the calling of the reads with MiXCR, one entry per CDR3 protein. This sample has about 340,000 distinct CDR3 sequences; about 29% occur once, and the top ten carry around 19%. What these receptors recognize is not known. The sample here was cultured PBMCs, taken from culture after CMV antigen stimulation. The receptor source for this set is a human donor in good health (CMV status not recorded). Some clones in this sample may be carry-over from other donors' samples.

The chain joins TRBV2 to TRBJ2-3, with D possibly TRBD1 on 6 matching bases. The CDR3 consists of 12 residues. V was cut by 6 bases and J by 5 bases, with 9 bases left in between. Germline-derived CDR1 and CDR2 are SNHLY and FYNNEI. CDR3 loop: CASRDSGDTQYF. The CDR3 DNA sequence: TGTGCCAGCAGGGACAGTGGAGATACGCAGTATTTT. The whole variable domain, remainder taken from reference TRBV2 and TRBJ2-3, is EPEVTQTPSHQVTQMGQEVILRCVPISNHLYFYWYRQILGQKVEFLVSFYNNEISEKSEIFDDQFSVERPDGSNFTLKIRSTKLEDSAMYFCASRDSGDTQYFGPGTRLTVL.

The chain is built from TRBV2 and TRBJ2-3; 8 bases agree with TRBD1. V gave up 6 bases and J gave up 2 bases; unmatched junction bases: 4. Germline CDR1 is SNHLY and CDR2 is FYNNEI. The CDR3 is 14 amino acids. CDR3 loop: CASRWDRNTDTQYF. The CDR3, as DNA: TGTGCCAGCAGGTGGGACAGGAACACAGATACGCAGTATTTT. The full variable domain, its missing parts supplied by reference TRBV2 and TRBJ2-3, is EPEVTQTPSHQVTQMGQEVILRCVPISNHLYFYWYRQILGQKVEFLVSFYNNEISEKSEIFDDQFSVERPDGSNFTLKIRSTKLEDSAMYFCASRWDRNTDTQYFGPGTRLTVL.

The rearrangement joins TRBV19 to TRBJ2-5; 7 nucleotides agree with TRBD2. With V trimmed by 4 bases and J by 5 bases, 7 bases remained unmatched. The CDR3 has 14 residues. The germline V gene encodes CDR1 LNHDA and CDR2 SQIVND (reference sequence). DNA for the CDR3: TGTGCCAGTAGTAAACGGACTAGTAGTGAGACCCAGTACTTC. Its protein product is CASSKRTSSETQYF.

The chain is built from TRBV18 and TRBJ2-1; D perhaps matches TRBD2 (5 bases). Per the germline V gene, CDR1 is KGHSH and CDR2 is LQKENI. The CDR3 has 13 residues. The germline V and J ends were trimmed by 1 base and 8 bases, with 9 bases remaining between them. The DNA for the CDR3 is TGTGCCAGCTCACCACAGGAGGTCGATGAGCAGTTCTTC. It codes for CASSPQEVDEQFF.

This clonotype was picked up one time. This rearrangement joins TRBV7-2 to TRBJ1-1; possibly TRBD1 for D (5 bases). Looked up from germline, CDR1 is SGHTA and CDR2 is FQGNSA. Trimming stripped 5 bases from V and 6 bases from J, with 13 bases between. This CDR3 has 13 residues. CDR3 amino acids: CASSLGGVAEAFF. CDR3 coding DNA: TGTGCCAGCAGCCTCGGGGGGGTAGCTGAAGCTTTCTTT.

This clonotype was observed many times. The chain employs TRBV7-2 and TRBJ2-7; TRBD2 might be the D (5 bases). The germline V and J ends were trimmed by 1 base and 3 bases, with 10 bases remaining between them. Germline V gives CDR1 SGHTA, CDR2 FQGNSA. This CDR3 contains 14 residues. CDR3 loop: CASSLETGGYEQYF. The CDR3 DNA reads TGTGCCAGCAGCTTAGAGACTGGAGGCTACGAGCAGTACTTC.

CDR3 sequence (DNA): TGTGCCAGCAGCGTAGTGGACAGGGGAGGTGGTCAGCCCCAGCATTTT. This translates into CASSVVDRGGGQPQHF. V is TRBV9 and J is TRBJ1-5, with 9 bases lining up with TRBD1. Trimming removed 0 bases from V and 6 bases from J; junction bases left unmatched: 7. The CDR3 sequence is 16 residues long. Germline V gene sequence: CDR1 SGDLS, CDR2 YYNGEE.

The sample holds many counts of this clonotype. The rearrangement uses TRBV6-5 and TRBJ1-6, with 12 nucleotides matching TRBD1. The V gene's germline CDR1 is MNHEY and CDR2 SVGAGI. The CDR3 loop spans 17 amino acids. V was clipped by 2 bases and J by 7 bases; unmatched bases: 6. The CDR3 here is CASSYGGQGAPNSPLHF. CDR3 sequence (DNA): TGTGCCAGCAGTTACGGGGGACAGGGGGCCCCCAATTCACCCCTCCACTTT.

V gene TRBV10-3 combines with J gene TRBJ1-1; 11 positions agree with TRBD1. Germline trimming cut 10 bases from V and 5 bases from J; bases unmatched to any gene: 9. The CDR3 runs 14 residues. In germline, CDR1 is ENHRY, CDR2 SYGVKD. The CDR3 nucleotides are TGTGCCACAGGGGGACAGGGGGTGCGAACTGAAGCTTTCTTT. Translated, it gives CATGGQGVRTEAFF.

A few counts support this clonotype. The rearrangement joins TRBV27 to TRBJ1-2; tentative D call: TRBD1 (6 bases). Trimming removed 5 bases at V and 8 bases at J, with 18 bases between. CDR1 MNHEY and CDR2 SMNVEV come from the germline V gene (reference sequence). The CDR3 consists of 14 residues. The CDR3 loop reads CASSPRTEVYGYTF. The CDR3 coding sequence is TGTGCCAGCAGTCCCCGGACAGAGGTTTACGGCTACACCTTC.

This clonotype showed up just a few times. This may stem from a read error, because a much larger clone lies one nucleotide away. The CDR3 coding sequence is TGTGCCAGCAGCCTGGACAGGCAGAACACCGGGGAGCTGTTTTTT. It yields the protein CASSLDRQNTGELFF. The genes are TRBV7-9 and TRBJ2-2, with 7 bases fitting TRBD1. This CDR3 has 15 residues. The J segment lost 1 base and the V segment lost 5 bases, leaving 4 bases of the junction unmatched. Germline V gene lookup returns CDR1 SEHNR and CDR2 FQNEAQ (reference sequence).

The V call is TRBV27, the J call TRBJ2-7; D remains ambiguous. Germline CDR1 and CDR2: MNHEY and SMNVEV (reference sequence). Trimming stripped 5 bases from V and 7 bases from J, with 12 bases between. CDR3 size: 12 residues. The DNA of the CDR3 is TGTGCCAGCAGTGGATATGGCAGGGAGCAGTACTTC. Translating gives CASSGYGREQYF.

The V and J genes are TRBV28 and TRBJ2-2, with TRBD2 matching over 11 bases. V shed 3 bases and J 5 bases; nucleotides not matched to a gene: 8. Germline V CDR1 and CDR2: MDHEN, SYDVKM. CDR3 length: 17 amino acids. CDR3 in DNA: TGTGCCAGCAGTTTCCCAACTAGCGGGAGTTTTACCGGGGAGCTGTTTTTT. This codes for CASSFPTSGSFTGELFF.

V usage is TRBV7-2 and J usage is TRBJ1-2; 8 positions agree with TRBD1. Germline V gene sequence: CDR1 SGHTA, CDR2 FQGNSA. The CDR3 loop spans 11 amino acids. Trimming removed 3 bases from V and 13 bases from J; junction bases left unmatched: 4. The CDR3 DNA follows: TGTGCCAGCAGCTTTCGACAGGGGAGCACCTTC. Translation gives CASSFRQGSTF.

This clonotype was found many times. The gene calls are TRBV7-2 and TRBJ2-3, with TRBD2 matching 9 bases. Germline CDR1 SGHTA, CDR2 FQGNSA. J lost 1 base, V lost 5 bases, and 4 bases had no gene match. There are 15 residues in the CDR3. For the CDR3, the DNA is TGTGCCAGCAGCCCTTGGACTAGCGGCACAGATACGCAGTATTTT. It translates to CASSPWTSGTDTQYF.

V and J are TRBV6-6 and TRBJ1-1; 7 nucleotides line up with TRBD1. The germline CDR1 and CDR2 sequences are MNHNY and SVGAGI (reference sequence). There are 16 residues in the CDR3. J gave up 1 base and V 4 bases, and 9 bases lay outside the gene matches. The CDR3: CASSSPRDSQNTEAFF. The DNA of the CDR3 is TGTGCCAGCAGTTCTCCCCGGGACAGCCAGAACACTGAAGCTTTCTTT.

This clonotype was seen many times. In nucleotides, the CDR3 is TGTGCCAGCAGCTTAGTTCCAGCGGGAGGGTTAACCAATGAGCAGTTCTTC. This codes for CASSLVPAGGLTNEQFF. This rearrangement joins TRBV7-6 to TRBJ2-1; 10 positions agree with TRBD2. Per germline, CDR1 SGHVS and CDR2 FNYEAQ. The CDR3 contains 17 residues. V was pared by 1 base and J by 6 bases, with 9 bases of the junction left unmatched.

The V call is TRBV12-3 or TRBV12-4, the J call TRBJ2-2; D remains unclear. The CDR3 is made up of 14 amino acids. The germline V and J ends were trimmed by 3 bases and 1 base, with 6 bases remaining between them. CDR3 sequence: CASSFAVNTGELFF. CDR3 bases: TGTGCCAGCAGTTTTGCGGTGAACACCGGGGAGCTGTTTTTT.

The V and J genes are TRBV25-1 and TRBJ1-2; D remains ambiguous. CDR3 length: 14 amino acids. The germline V and J ends were trimmed by 5 bases and 0 bases, with 10 bases remaining between them. CDR1 and CDR2 from the germline V gene are MGHDK and SYGVNS. This CDR3 is CASSRQFPNYGYTF. CDR3 sequence (DNA): TGTGCCAGCAGTCGCCAGTTTCCTAACTATGGCTACACCTTC.

At least ten counts were recorded for this clonotype. The J gene is TRBJ1-5, the V gene TRBV7-2; 9 bases fit TRBD1. Unmatched junction bases numbered 1, after V lost 3 bases and J lost 1 base. CDR1 and CDR2 (germline): SGHTA, FQGNSA. CDR3 size: 15 residues. CDR3 sequence: CASSFGTGSNQPQHF. The CDR3 region has the DNA TGTGCCAGCAGCTTCGGGACAGGGAGCAATCAGCCCCAGCATTTT.

The chain recombines TRBV19 with TRBJ2-3, with D tentatively TRBD1 (6 bases). The germline gives CDR1 LNHDA, CDR2 SQIVND (reference sequence). The CDR3 is 16 amino acids. Deletions cut 5 bases from V and 2 bases from J, with 17 bases between. The CDR3 DNA reads TGTGCCAGTAGTCCCCAGACAGGTTGGGACACAGATACGCAGTATTTT. Translation gives CASSPQTGWDTDTQYF. The whole variable domain, filled in from reference TRBV19 and TRBJ2-3, reads DGGITQSPKYLFRKEGQNVTLSCEQNLNHDAMYWYRQDPGQGLRLIYYSQIVNDFQKGDIAEGYSVSREKKESFPLTVTSAQKNPTAFYLCASSPQTGWDTDTQYFGPGTRLTVL.

The V gene is TRBV7-9, the J gene TRBJ1-4; 9 positions match TRBD1. The germline CDR1 and CDR2 sequences are SEHNR and FQNEAQ (reference sequence). Trimming removed 6 bases from V and 6 bases from J; junction bases left unmatched: 8. The CDR3 loop spans 15 amino acids. The chain's CDR3 is CASSHRDREDEKLFF. The CDR3, as DNA: TGTGCCAGCAGTCACCGGGACAGGGAGGATGAAAAACTGTTTTTT.

In this sample, this clonotype turned up a few times. CDR3 sequence reads: CASSLFPPLGKLFF. As DNA, the CDR3 is TGTGCCAGCAGTTTATTCCCCCCCCTGGGAAAACTGTTTTTT. This rearrangement joins TRBV27 to TRBJ1-4; D not resolved. The V end was cut by 1 base, the J end by 10 bases, with 13 bases between. Germline V CDR1 and CDR2: MNHEY, SMNVEV (reference sequence). The CDR3 covers 14 residues.

At least ten counts were recorded for this clonotype. This chain links TRBV7-8 with TRBJ2-3; 9 nucleotides match TRBD2. Germline V gene lookup returns CDR1 SGHVS and CDR2 FQNEAQ. With 3 bases clipped from V and 2 bases from J, the junction kept 6 bases outside the gene matches. The CDR3 length is 16 residues. CDR3 coding DNA: TGTGCCAGCAGCTTCCCGCTAGCGGGGCTCACAGATACGCAGTATTTT. It translates to CASSFPLAGLTDTQYF. Drawing the rest from reference TRBV7-8 and TRBJ2-3, the complete variable domain is GAGVSQSPRYKVAKRGQDVALRCDPISGHVSLFWYQQALGQGPEFLTYFQNEAQLDKSGLPSDRFFAERPEGSVSTLKIQRTQQEDSAVYLCASSFPLAGLTDTQYFGPGTRLTVL.

The chain uses TRBV14 and TRBJ1-2; D is undetermined. The length of the CDR3 is 13 residues. Per the germline V gene, CDR1 is SGHDN and CDR2 is FVKESK. The V and J ends lost 1 base and 8 bases respectively, with 11 bases between them. Written as DNA, the CDR3 is TGTGCCAGCAGCCAAGCACCGGGGTTCGGCTACACCTTC. This sequence encodes CASSQAPGFGYTF. The whole variable domain, remainder taken from reference TRBV14 and TRBJ1-2, is EAGVTQFPSHSVIEKGQTVTLRCDPISGHDNLYWYRRVMGKEIKFLLHFVKESKQDESGMPNNRFLAERTGGTYSTLKVQPAELEDSGVYFCASSQAPGFGYTFGSGTRLTVV.

The J gene is TRBJ2-1, the V gene TRBV20-1, with TRBD2 matching 15 bases. The junction had 9 bases not matched to a gene; V was cut back by 7 bases and J by 8 bases. This CDR3 region has 15 residues. CDR1 is DFQATT and CDR2 is SNEGSKA in the germline V gene (reference sequence). CDR3 sequence (DNA): TGCAGTGGCCAAGGACTAGCGGGAGGGCGAGATGAGCAGTTCTTC. Its translation is CSGQGLAGGRDEQFF.

This chain links TRBV12-3 or TRBV12-4 with TRBJ1-1, with D unclear. V was cut by 5 bases and J by 1 base, with 11 bases left in between. This CDR3 spans 14 amino acids. CDR3 DNA sequence: TGTGCCAGCAGTCCAACGACATCGAACACTGAAGCTTTCTTT. It codes for CASSPTTSNTEAFF.

The J gene is TRBJ1-1, the V gene TRBV7-6; D gene uncertain. The ends were cut back, 2 bases at V and 0 bases at J, with 7 bases in the middle. Germline loops: CDR1 SGHVS, CDR2 FNYEAQ. CDR3 length: 14 residues. The DNA of the CDR3 is TGTGCCAGCAGCTTACCGGCTATGAACACTGAAGCTTTCTTT. Its translation: CASSLPAMNTEAFF.

This chain connects TRBV20-1 to TRBJ1-2; 7 nucleotides agree with TRBD1. The V gene's germline CDR1 is DFQATT and CDR2 SNEGSKA (reference sequence). V trimming: 5 bases; J trimming: 8 bases; junction bases outside the gene matches: 14. This CDR3 is built from 14 residues. For the CDR3, the DNA is TGCAGTGCTCCACCCCGACAGGGCCAAGGGGGCTACACCTTC. This gives the protein CSAPPRQGQGGYTF.

In its sample, this clonotype was seen many times. J is TRBJ2-1 and V is TRBV7-8, with D unresolved. Trimming stripped 3 bases from V and 4 bases from J, with 7 bases between. Germline CDR1 SGHVS, CDR2 FQNEAQ. The CDR3 runs to 13 residues. CDR3: CASSFLSYNEQFF. In nucleotides, the CDR3 is TGTGCCAGCAGCTTCCTCAGTTACAATGAGCAGTTCTTC. The full variable domain, its missing parts supplied by reference TRBV7-8 and TRBJ2-1, is GAGVSQSPRYKVAKRGQDVALRCDPISGHVSLFWYQQALGQGPEFLTYFQNEAQLDKSGLPSDRFFAERPEGSVSTLKIQRTQQEDSAVYLCASSFLSYNEQFFGPGTRLTVL.